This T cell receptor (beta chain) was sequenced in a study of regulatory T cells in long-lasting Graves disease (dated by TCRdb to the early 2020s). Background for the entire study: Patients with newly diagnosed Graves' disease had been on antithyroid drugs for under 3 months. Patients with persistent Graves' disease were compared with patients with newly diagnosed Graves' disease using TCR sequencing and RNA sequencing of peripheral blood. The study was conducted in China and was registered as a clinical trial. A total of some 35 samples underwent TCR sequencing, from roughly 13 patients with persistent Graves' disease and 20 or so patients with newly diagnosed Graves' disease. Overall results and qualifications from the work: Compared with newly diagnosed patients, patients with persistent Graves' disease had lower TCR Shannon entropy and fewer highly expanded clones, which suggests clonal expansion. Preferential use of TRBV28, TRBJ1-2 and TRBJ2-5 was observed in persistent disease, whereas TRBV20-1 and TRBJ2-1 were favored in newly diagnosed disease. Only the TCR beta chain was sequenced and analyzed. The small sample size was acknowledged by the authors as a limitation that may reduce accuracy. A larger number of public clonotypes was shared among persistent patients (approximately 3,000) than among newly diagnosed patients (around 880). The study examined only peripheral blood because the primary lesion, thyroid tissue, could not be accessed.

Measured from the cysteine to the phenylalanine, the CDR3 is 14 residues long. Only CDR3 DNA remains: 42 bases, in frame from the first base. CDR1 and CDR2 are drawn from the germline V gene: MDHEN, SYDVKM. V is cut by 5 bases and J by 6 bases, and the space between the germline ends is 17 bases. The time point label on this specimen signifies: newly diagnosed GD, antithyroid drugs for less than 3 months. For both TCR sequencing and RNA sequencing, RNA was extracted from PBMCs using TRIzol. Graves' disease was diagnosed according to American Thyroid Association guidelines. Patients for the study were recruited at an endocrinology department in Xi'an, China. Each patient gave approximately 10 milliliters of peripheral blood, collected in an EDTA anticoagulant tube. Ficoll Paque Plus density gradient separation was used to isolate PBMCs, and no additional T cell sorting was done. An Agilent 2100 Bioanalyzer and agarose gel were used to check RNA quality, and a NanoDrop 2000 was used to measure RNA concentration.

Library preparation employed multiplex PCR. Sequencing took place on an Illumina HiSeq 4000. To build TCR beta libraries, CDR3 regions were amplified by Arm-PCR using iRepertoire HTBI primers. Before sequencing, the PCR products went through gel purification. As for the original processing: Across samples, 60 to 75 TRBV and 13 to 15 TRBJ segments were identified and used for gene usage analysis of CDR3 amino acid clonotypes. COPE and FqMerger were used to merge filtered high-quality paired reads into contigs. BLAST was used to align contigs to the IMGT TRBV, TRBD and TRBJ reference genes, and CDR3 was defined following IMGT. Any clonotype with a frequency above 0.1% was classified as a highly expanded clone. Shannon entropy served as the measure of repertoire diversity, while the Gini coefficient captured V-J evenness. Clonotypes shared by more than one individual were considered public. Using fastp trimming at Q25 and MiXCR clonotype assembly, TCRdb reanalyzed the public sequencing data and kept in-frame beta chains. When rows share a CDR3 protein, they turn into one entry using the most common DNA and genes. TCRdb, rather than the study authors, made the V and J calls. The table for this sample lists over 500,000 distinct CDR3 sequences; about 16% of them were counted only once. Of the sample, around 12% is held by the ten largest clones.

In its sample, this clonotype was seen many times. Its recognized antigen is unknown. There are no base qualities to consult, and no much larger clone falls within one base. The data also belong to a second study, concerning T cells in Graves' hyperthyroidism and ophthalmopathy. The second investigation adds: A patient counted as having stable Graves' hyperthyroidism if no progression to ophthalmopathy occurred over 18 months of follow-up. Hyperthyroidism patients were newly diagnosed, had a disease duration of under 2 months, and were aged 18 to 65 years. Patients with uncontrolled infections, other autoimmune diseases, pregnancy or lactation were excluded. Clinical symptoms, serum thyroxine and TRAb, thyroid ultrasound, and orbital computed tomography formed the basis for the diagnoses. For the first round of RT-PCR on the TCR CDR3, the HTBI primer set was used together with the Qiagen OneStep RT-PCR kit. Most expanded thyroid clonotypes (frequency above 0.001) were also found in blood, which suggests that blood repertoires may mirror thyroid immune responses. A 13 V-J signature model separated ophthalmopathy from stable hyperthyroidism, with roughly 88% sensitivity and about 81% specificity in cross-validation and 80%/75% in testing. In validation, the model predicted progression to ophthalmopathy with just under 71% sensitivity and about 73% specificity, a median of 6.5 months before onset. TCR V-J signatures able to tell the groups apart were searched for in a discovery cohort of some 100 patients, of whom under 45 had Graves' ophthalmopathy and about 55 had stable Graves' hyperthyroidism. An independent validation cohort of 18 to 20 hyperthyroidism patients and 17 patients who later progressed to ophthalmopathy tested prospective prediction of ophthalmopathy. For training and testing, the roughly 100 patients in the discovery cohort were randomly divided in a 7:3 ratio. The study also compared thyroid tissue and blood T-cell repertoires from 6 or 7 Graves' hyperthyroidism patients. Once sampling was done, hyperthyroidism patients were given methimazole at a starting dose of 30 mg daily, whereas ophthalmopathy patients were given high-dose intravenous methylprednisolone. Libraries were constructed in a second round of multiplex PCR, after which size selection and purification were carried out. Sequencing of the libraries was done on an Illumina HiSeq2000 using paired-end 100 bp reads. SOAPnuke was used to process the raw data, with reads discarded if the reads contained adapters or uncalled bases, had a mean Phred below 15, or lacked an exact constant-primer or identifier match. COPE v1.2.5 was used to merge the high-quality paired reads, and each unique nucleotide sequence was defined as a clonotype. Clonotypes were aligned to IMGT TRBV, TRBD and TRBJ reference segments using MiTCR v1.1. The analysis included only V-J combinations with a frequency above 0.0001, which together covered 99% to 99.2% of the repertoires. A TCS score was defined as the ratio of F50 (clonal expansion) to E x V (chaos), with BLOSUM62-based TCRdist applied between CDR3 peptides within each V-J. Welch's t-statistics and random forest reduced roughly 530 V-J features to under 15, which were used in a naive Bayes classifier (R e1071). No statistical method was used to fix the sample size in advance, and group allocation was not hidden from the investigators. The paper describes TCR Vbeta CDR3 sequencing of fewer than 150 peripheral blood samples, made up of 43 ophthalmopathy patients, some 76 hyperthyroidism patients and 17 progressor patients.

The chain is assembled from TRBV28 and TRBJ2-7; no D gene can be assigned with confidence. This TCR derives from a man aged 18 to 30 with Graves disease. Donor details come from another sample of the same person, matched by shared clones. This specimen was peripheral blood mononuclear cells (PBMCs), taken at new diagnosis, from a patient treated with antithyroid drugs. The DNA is TGTGCCAGCAGTCCCCGACTCAAATCCGGCGAGCAGTACTTC. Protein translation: CASSPRLKSGEQYF.